Below are 6 T cell receptor beta chains sequenced from a single sample in a study of response to subunit inactivated influenza vaccine. TCRdb passed the RT-PCR reads through MiXCR, listing each CDR3 protein once. The table shows approximately 500,000 distinct CDR3 sequences, with approximately 22% occurring only once. The same sample was also studied in work on T cells expressing NK-cell markers. From that study: UMI-tagged 5'RACE template switching yielded the TCR beta cDNA.

This material consisted of CD4+ T cells sorted from PBMCs, taken approximately 12 days after vaccination. All receptors come from a man aged 50 to 59 who received an inactivated influenza vaccine.

At least ten counts were recorded for this clonotype. V and J are TRBV12-3 or TRBV12-4 and TRBJ2-1; D is perhaps TRBD2 (5 bases). Trimming stripped 8 bases from V and 10 bases from J, with 27 bases between. This CDR3 spans 16 amino acids. CDR3 DNA: TGTGCCAGCCAGAGTTCGGACTCACTGCGGGTAAGGGAGCAGTTCTTC. Its translation: CASQSSDSLRVREQFF.

This rearrangement joins TRBV5-1 to TRBJ2-1; 13 bases match TRBD2. Germline V lookup: CDR1 SGHRS, CDR2 YFSETQ. The length of the CDR3 is 19 residues. Losses at the gene ends were 4 bases for V and 0 bases for J; bases not matched to a gene: 10. In nucleotides, the CDR3 is TGCGCCAGCAGCATCCTAGCGGGACTAGCGGGACTCTCCTACAATGAGCAGTTCTTC. Translated: CASSILAGLAGLSYNEQFF.

The chain uses TRBV6-1 and TRBJ2-7; D not certain. Looked up from germline, CDR1 is MNHNS and CDR2 is SASEGT. The CDR3 is made up of 13 amino acids. V was trimmed by 6 bases and J by 1 base, leaving 10 bases between them. In nucleotides, the CDR3 is TGTGCCAGCAGAGGCCGACCGTCCTACGAGCAGTACTTC. It encodes CASRGRPSYEQYF.

This clonotype was counted once. The rearrangement joins TRBV3-1 to TRBJ2-1, with 12 bases identical to TRBD2. This CDR3 is 16 amino acids long. The V gene end was trimmed by 1 base and the J gene end by 8 bases; junction bases not matched to a gene: 6. CDR1 and CDR2 from the germline V gene are LGHDT and YNNKEL (reference sequence). DNA for the CDR3: TGTGCCAGCAGCCAAGTACTAGCGGGGGGTAGGGATGAGCAGTTCTTC. Residues: CASSQVLAGGRDEQFF.

The chain is built from TRBV20-1 and TRBJ2-5; the D call may be TRBD1 or TRBD2 (6 bases each). Germline CDR1 is DFQATT and CDR2 is SNEGSKA (reference sequence). The V and J ends lost 5 bases and 5 bases respectively, with 18 bases between them. The CDR3 spans 14 residues. CDR3 amino acids: CSAAKGGQRETQYF. In DNA form, the CDR3 reads TGCAGTGCTGCGAAGGGGGGCCAGAGGGAGACCCAGTACTTC.

The chain uses TRBV3-1 and TRBJ2-1, with 12 bases matching TRBD2. The CDR3 runs 15 residues. In germline, CDR1 is LGHDT, CDR2 YNNKEL (reference sequence). The J segment lost 6 bases and the V segment lost 3 bases, leaving 3 bases of the junction unmatched. The CDR3 here is CASSQTSGGGNEQFF. DNA for the CDR3: TGTGCCAGCAGCCAGACTAGCGGGGGCGGCAATGAGCAGTTCTTC.